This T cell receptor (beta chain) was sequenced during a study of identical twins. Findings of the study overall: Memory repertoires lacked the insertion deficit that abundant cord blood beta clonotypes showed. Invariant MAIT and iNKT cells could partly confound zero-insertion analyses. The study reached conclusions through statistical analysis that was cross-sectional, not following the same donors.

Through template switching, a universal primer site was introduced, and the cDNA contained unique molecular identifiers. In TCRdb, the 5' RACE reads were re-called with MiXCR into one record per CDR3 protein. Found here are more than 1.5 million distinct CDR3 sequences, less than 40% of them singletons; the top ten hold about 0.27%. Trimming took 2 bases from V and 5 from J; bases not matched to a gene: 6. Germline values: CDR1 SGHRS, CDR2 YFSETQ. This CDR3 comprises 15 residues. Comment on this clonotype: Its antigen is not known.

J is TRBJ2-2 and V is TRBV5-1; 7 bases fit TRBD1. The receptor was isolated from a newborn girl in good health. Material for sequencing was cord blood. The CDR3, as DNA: TGCGCCAGCAGCTTCGAGGGGGCCTGGACCGGGGAGCTGTTTTTT. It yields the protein CASSFEGAWTGELFF.